The rows below give T cell receptor beta chains drawn from one sample of a study of blood T cells in healthy people across ages. MiXCR, applied by TCRdb to the 5' RACE reads, yields one record per CDR3 protein. The profile shows 1.5 million to 2 million distinct CDR3 sequences, roughly a third of them singletons. The material sequenced was blood. These receptors originate from a woman in her twenties or thirties in good health. Each CDR3 is given with its conserved first and last residue. A D gene is named only where the DNA matches it firmly. The size of a clone is reported for some rows only, either as once, few or many, or as a class for expanded clones.

v_call: TRBV4-1; clone_size: -; d_call: TRBD1; j_call: TRBJ2-2; cdr3_aa: CASSQTGTGVTGELFF; cdr3_nt: TGCGCCAGCAGCCAGACCGGGACAGGGGTGACCGGGGAGCTGTTTTTT
v_call: TRBV29-1; clone_size: many; d_call: -; j_call: TRBJ2-6; cdr3_aa: CSVEELRASGANVLTF; cdr3_nt: TGCAGCGTTGAAGAGTTGAGAGCCTCTGGGGCCAACGTCCTGACTTTC
v_call: TRBV20-1; clone_size: few; d_call: -; j_call: TRBJ1-1; cdr3_aa: CSARDGTLGEAFF; cdr3_nt: TGCAGTGCCAGAGACGGGACGTTAGGTGAAGCTTTCTTT
v_call: TRBV7-9; clone_size: -; d_call: -; j_call: TRBJ1-2; cdr3_aa: CASSIEDGNYGYTF; cdr3_nt: TGTGCCAGCAGCATAGAGGACGGCAACTATGGCTACACCTTC
v_call: TRBV3-1; clone_size: few; d_call: TRBD1; j_call: TRBJ2-7; cdr3_aa: CASSQVQGSNEQYF; cdr3_nt: TGTGCCAGCAGCCAAGTACAGGGGTCGAACGAGCAGTACTTC
v_call: TRBV3-1; clone_size: -; d_call: -; j_call: TRBJ1-1; cdr3_aa: CASSQGGPGQTEAFF; cdr3_nt: TGTGCCAGCAGCCAAGGCGGGCCAGGACAAACTGAAGCTTTCTTT
v_call: TRBV20-1; clone_size: -; d_call: -; j_call: TRBJ2-3; cdr3_aa: CSAVESTDTQYF; cdr3_nt: TGCAGTGCTGTGGAGAGCACAGATACGCAGTATTTT
v_call: TRBV7-9; clone_size: -; d_call: -; j_call: TRBJ2-7; cdr3_aa: CAGSSKAHYEQYF; cdr3_nt: TGTGCCGGCAGCTCCAAGGCCCACTACGAGCAGTACTTC
v_call: TRBV6-2/TRBV6-3; clone_size: few; d_call: -; j_call: TRBJ1-1; cdr3_aa: CASSPEGGPTEAFF; cdr3_nt: TGTGCCAGCAGTCCAGAGGGGGGCCCGACTGAAGCTTTCTTT
v_call: TRBV29-1; clone_size: -; d_call: TRBD1; j_call: TRBJ1-1; cdr3_aa: CSEYGTGRTEAFF; cdr3_nt: TGCAGCGAATACGGGACAGGGAGAACTGAAGCTTTCTTT
v_call: TRBV3-1; clone_size: few; d_call: -; j_call: TRBJ1-2; cdr3_aa: CASSHPGTNYGYTF; cdr3_nt: TGTGCCAGCAGCCACCCAGGAACCAACTATGGCTACACCTTC
v_call: TRBV7-2; clone_size: -; d_call: -; j_call: TRBJ2-7; cdr3_aa: CASSSPEGGRVSYEQYF; cdr3_nt: TGTGCCAGCAGCTCCCCCGAGGGGGGGCGCGTCTCCTACGAGCAGTACTTC
v_call: TRBV6-6; clone_size: -; d_call: -; j_call: TRBJ2-3; cdr3_aa: CASFPGAHRTDTQYF; cdr3_nt: TGTGCCAGCTTTCCCGGAGCACACCGCACAGATACGCAGTATTTT
v_call: TRBV5-5; clone_size: few; d_call: -; j_call: TRBJ2-4; cdr3_aa: CASSFRWAKNIQYF; cdr3_nt: TGTGCCAGCAGCTTCCGGTGGGCCAAAAACATTCAGTACTTC
v_call: TRBV20-1; clone_size: -; d_call: -; j_call: TRBJ2-7; cdr3_aa: CSSFRDLQTYEQYF; cdr3_nt: TGCAGTTCCTTCAGGGACCTCCAAACCTACGAGCAGTACTTC
v_call: TRBV4-1; clone_size: -; d_call: TRBD1; j_call: TRBJ1-4; cdr3_aa: CASSSDRGLEKLFF; cdr3_nt: TGCGCCAGCAGCTCCGACAGGGGGCTCGAAAAACTGTTTTTT
v_call: TRBV9; clone_size: -; d_call: TRBD2; j_call: TRBJ2-5; cdr3_aa: CASSASGGGETQYF; cdr3_nt: TGTGCCAGCAGCGCTAGCGGAGGAGGAGAGACCCAGTACTTC
v_call: TRBV27; clone_size: few; d_call: TRBD2; j_call: TRBJ2-5; cdr3_aa: CASKMASGSYQETQYF; cdr3_nt: TGTGCCAGCAAGATGGCTAGCGGGAGTTACCAAGAGACCCAGTACTTC
v_call: TRBV12-3/TRBV12-4; clone_size: few; d_call: -; j_call: TRBJ1-5; cdr3_aa: CASTEGDQPQHF; cdr3_nt: TGTGCCAGCACGGAGGGAGATCAGCCCCAGCATTTT
v_call: TRBV7-8; clone_size: -; d_call: -; j_call: TRBJ2-1; cdr3_aa: CASSLQLIARGYNEQFF; cdr3_nt: TGTGCCAGCAGCTTACAACTGATAGCGAGAGGTTACAATGAGCAGTTCTTC
v_call: TRBV5-1; clone_size: few; d_call: TRBD2; j_call: TRBJ2-1; cdr3_aa: CASSRTGTSGGADEQFF; cdr3_nt: TGCGCCAGCAGCCGAACCGGGACTAGCGGGGGGGCCGATGAGCAGTTCTTC
v_call: TRBV5-1; clone_size: -; d_call: -; j_call: TRBJ1-2; cdr3_aa: CASSSTGREQDTF; cdr3_nt: TGCGCCAGCAGCTCGACAGGAAGGGAGCAGGACACCTTC
v_call: TRBV27; clone_size: -; d_call: -; j_call: TRBJ1-1; cdr3_aa: CASSASGTVNTEAFF; cdr3_nt: TGTGCCAGCAGTGCCTCCGGGACGGTGAACACTGAAGCTTTCTTT
v_call: TRBV30; clone_size: -; d_call: TRBD1; j_call: TRBJ1-4; cdr3_aa: CAWSGQGLLNEKLFF; cdr3_nt: TGTGCCTGGAGCGGACAGGGTTTGCTTAATGAAAAACTGTTTTTT
v_call: TRBV5-1; clone_size: few; d_call: TRBD2; j_call: TRBJ2-5; cdr3_aa: CASSSSGGATETQYF; cdr3_nt: TGCGCCAGCAGCTCCAGCGGGGGGGCAACGGAGACCCAGTACTTC
v_call: TRBV19; clone_size: -; d_call: TRBD2; j_call: TRBJ2-7; cdr3_aa: CASRAGGNTYYEQYF; cdr3_nt: TGTGCCAGTAGAGCGGGAGGTAATACTTACTACGAGCAGTACTTC
v_call: TRBV20-1; clone_size: few; d_call: TRBD2; j_call: TRBJ2-7; cdr3_aa: CSASTSGRDHVGYEQYF; cdr3_nt: TGCAGTGCTAGCACTAGCGGGAGAGATCACGTTGGCTACGAGCAGTACTTC
v_call: TRBV9; clone_size: -; d_call: -; j_call: TRBJ2-1; cdr3_aa: CASSFVAGAYNEQFF; cdr3_nt: TGTGCCAGCAGCTTCGTAGCTGGGGCCTACAATGAGCAGTTCTTC
v_call: TRBV3-1; clone_size: few; d_call: TRBD2; j_call: TRBJ2-5; cdr3_aa: CASSALAATQETQYF; cdr3_nt: TGTGCCAGCAGCGCACTAGCGGCGACTCAAGAGACCCAGTACTTC
v_call: TRBV7-9; clone_size: -; d_call: TRBD1; j_call: TRBJ1-5; cdr3_aa: CASSLDRGGSQHF; cdr3_nt: TGTGCCAGCAGCTTGGACAGGGGAGGTTCCCAGCATTTT
v_call: TRBV12-3/TRBV12-4; clone_size: many; d_call: -; j_call: TRBJ2-7; cdr3_aa: CASSSPYEQYF; cdr3_nt: TGTGCCAGCAGCTCCCCCTACGAGCAGTACTTC
v_call: TRBV7-9; clone_size: -; d_call: -; j_call: TRBJ2-7; cdr3_aa: CASSFQLRSYGQYF; cdr3_nt: TGTGCCAGCAGCTTTCAGCTCCGATCCTACGGGCAGTACTTC
v_call: TRBV4-1; clone_size: few; d_call: TRBD2; j_call: TRBJ2-1; cdr3_aa: CASSQPKLARGLNEQFF; cdr3_nt: TGCGCCAGCAGCCAACCGAAACTAGCGAGGGGCCTGAATGAGCAGTTCTTC
v_call: TRBV11-2; clone_size: -; d_call: -; j_call: TRBJ2-1; cdr3_aa: CASGFSVDEQFF; cdr3_nt: TGTGCCAGCGGATTCAGCGTCGATGAGCAGTTCTTC
v_call: TRBV5-1; clone_size: -; d_call: -; j_call: TRBJ2-7; cdr3_aa: CASRFDPGPAEQYF; cdr3_nt: TGCGCCAGCAGGTTCGATCCGGGGCCCGCCGAGCAGTACTTC
v_call: TRBV27; clone_size: -; d_call: -; j_call: TRBJ2-1; cdr3_aa: CASSPFGRGSYNEQFF; cdr3_nt: TGTGCCAGCAGCCCTTTCGGGAGAGGCTCCTACAATGAGCAGTTCTTC
v_call: TRBV20-1; clone_size: -; d_call: TRBD1; j_call: TRBJ2-3; cdr3_aa: CSAAGTGHTDTQYF; cdr3_nt: TGCAGTGCTGCCGGGACAGGACACACAGATACGCAGTATTTT
v_call: TRBV30; clone_size: -; d_call: -; j_call: TRBJ2-5; cdr3_aa: CAWRVGGEQYF; cdr3_nt: TGTGCCTGGAGGGTTGGGGGAGAGCAGTACTTC